These 26 T cell receptor beta chains share one sample of origin, sequenced in a study of T cells in narcolepsy. Sequencing used immunoSEQ multiplex PCR; TCRdb keeps in-frame clones, though not all of them. The profile covers tens of thousands of clones, with about four fifths appearing a single time and approximately 1.3% taken by the ten largest. The sample comprised CD45RA- memory CD4+ T cells from PBMCs. The source of these receptors is a human donor with narcolepsy.

The CDR3 spells CSVGTVPQETQYF. Written as DNA, the CDR3 is TGCAGCGTTGGGACAGTCCCCCAAGAGACCCAGTACTTC. The chain is built from TRBV29-1 and TRBJ2-5, with D tentatively TRBD1 (6 bases). Germline CDR1 reads SQVTM; CDR2 reads ANQGSEA. V was cut by 4 bases and J by 1 base, with 10 bases left in between. The CDR3 runs to 13 residues. Complete variable domain (other parts from reference TRBV29-1 and TRBJ2-5): SAVISQKPSRDICQRGTSLTIQCQVDSQVTMMFWYRQQPGQSLTLIATANQGSEATYESGFVIDKFPISRPNLTFSTLTVSNMSPEDSSIYLCSVGTVPQETQYFGPGTRLLVL.

V gene TRBV6-6 combines with J gene TRBJ1-5; 7 bases align to TRBD1. Germline CDR1 and CDR2: MNHNY and SVGAGI (reference sequence). The CDR3 has 16 amino acids. V gave up 8 bases and J gave up 4 bases; unmatched junction bases: 14. The CDR3 coding sequence is TGTGCCAGCCTCTTGTCCGGGACAGCTTCTAATCAGCCCCAGCATTTT. Translation: CASLLSGTASNQPQHF.

V gene TRBV28 combines with J gene TRBJ2-7; 11 bases are shared with TRBD2. The CDR3 loop spans 15 amino acids. Germline V gene data show CDR1 as MDHEN and CDR2 as SYDVKM. The junction had 10 bases not matched to a gene; V was cut back by 6 bases and J by 6 bases. CDR3 DNA sequence: TGTGCCAGCAGCGCTGTTACTAGCGGGAGAAGCGAGCAGTACTTC. Amino acids: CASSAVTSGRSEQYF.

The chain recombines TRBV7-9 with TRBJ2-5; 12 bases fit TRBD1. The V and J ends lost 3 bases and 5 bases, in that order; junction bases with no gene match: 7. Germline assignment: CDR1 SEHNR and CDR2 FQNEAQ (reference sequence). CDR3 size: 16 residues. CDR3 in amino acids: CASSFGDRGLRETQYF. As DNA, the CDR3 is TGTGCCAGCAGCTTCGGGGACAGGGGGCTCCGGGAGACCCAGTACTTC.

V gene TRBV4-1 combines with J gene TRBJ1-6, with 7 nucleotides matching TRBD1. There are 17 residues in the CDR3. After removal of 2 bases from V and 5 bases from J, the junction contained 9 bases not matched to a gene. Germline V gives CDR1 MGHRA, CDR2 YSYEKL. CDR3 sequence (DNA): TGCGCCAGCAGCCAAAACGCGGAGGGGGCGGATAATTCACCCCTCCACTTT. Translated: CASSQNAEGADNSPLHF.

This chain joins TRBV12-5 and TRBJ1-1; the D is unclear. The CDR3 is 13 amino acids. V lost 6 bases and J lost 1, with 9 bases in between. Germline V lookup: CDR1 LGHNT, CDR2 FRNRAP. In DNA form, the CDR3 reads TGTGCTAGTGGCCTTGAGAGGAACACTGAAGCTTTCTTT. This sequence encodes CASGLERNTEAFF.

The chain recombines TRBV14 with TRBJ2-1; a possible D gene is TRBD1 (5 bases). Germline V gives CDR1 SGHDN, CDR2 FVKESK. CDR3 length: 12 amino acids. V lost 0 bases to trimming and J lost 10 bases, with 7 bases between them. The CDR3 region is CASSQDRGEQFF. The CDR3, as DNA: TGTGCCAGCAGCCAAGATAGGGGCGAGCAGTTCTTC.

This chain connects TRBV5-4 to TRBJ1-1; maybe TRBD1 (5 bases). Trimming stripped 2 bases from V and 4 bases from J, with 9 bases between. CDR3 size: 13 residues. Looked up from germline, CDR1 is SGHNT and CDR2 is YYREEE (reference sequence). CDR3 coding DNA: TGTGCCAGCAGCTTAGGCGGGGCCACTGAAGCTTTCTTT. This encodes CASSLGGATEAFF. The full variable domain, rest sourced from reference TRBV5-4 and TRBJ1-1, is ETGVTQSPTHLIKTRGQQVTLRCSSQSGHNTVSWYQQALGQGPQFIFQYYREEENGRGNFPPRFSGLQFPNYSSELNVNALELDDSALYLCASSLGGATEAFFGQGTRLTVV.

The chain uses TRBV27 and TRBJ1-2; D is uncertain. The V gene's germline CDR1 is MNHEY and CDR2 SMNVEV (reference sequence). This CDR3 is 13 amino acids long. Trimming took 0 bases from V and 4 from J, leaving 6 bases between them. CDR3 loop: CASSLSAAYGYTF. Here the CDR3 DNA reads TGTGCCAGCAGTTTATCGGCAGCCTATGGCTACACCTTC.

This clone was recorded a few times. The V and J genes are TRBV11-2 and TRBJ2-2, with D tentatively TRBD1 (6 bases). V lost 1 base, J lost 5 bases, and 11 bases lay in between. The CDR3 loop spans 15 amino acids. Germline V gene data show CDR1 as SGHAT and CDR2 as FQNNGV. CDR3 coding DNA: TGTGCCAGCAGCTTAGTTATGGGGGCAACCGGGGAGCTGTTTTTT. It specifies CASSLVMGATGELFF. The entire variable domain, with the rest obtained from reference TRBV11-2 and TRBJ2-2, is as follows: EAGVAQSPRYKIIEKRQSVAFWCNPISGHATLYWYQQILGQGPKLLIQFQNNGVVDDSQLPKDRFSAERLKGVDSTLKIQPAKLEDSAVYLCASSLVMGATGELFFGEGSRLTVL.

The genes are TRBV19 and TRBJ2-4; no definite D call. From germline, CDR1 is LNHDA and CDR2 SQIVND (reference sequence). Trimming took 10 bases from V and 7 from J, leaving 20 bases between them. This CDR3 is built from 14 residues. CDR3 nucleotides: TGTGCCACCTCGAAAGAATTAAATGACAACATTCAGTACTTC. It codes for CATSKELNDNIQYF.

This rearrangement joins TRBV6-6 to TRBJ2-7; unclear D gene. The CDR3 has 11 residues. Germline V CDR1 and CDR2: MNHNY, SVGAGI (reference sequence). Trimming stripped 5 bases from V and 3 bases from J, with 5 bases between. As DNA, the CDR3 is TGTGCCAGCAGTAAAGACTACGAGCAGTACTTC. It is translated as CASSKDYEQYF.

This clone has more than one count but fewer than ten. CDR3 sequence (DNA): TGTGCCAGCAGGGGACAGGGAATGTTTAAGCTGGGGACTGAGGGCAATCAGCCCCAGCATTTT. Translation gives CASRGQGMFKLGTEGNQPQHF. This chain uses TRBV28 with TRBJ1-5; 9 bases fit TRBD1. The germline V gene has CDR1 MDHEN and CDR2 SYDVKM. CDR3 length: 21 amino acids. V was pared by 6 bases and J by 2 bases, with 23 bases of the junction left unmatched.

V is TRBV10-1 and J is TRBJ1-1, with 7 bases aligning to TRBD1. The CDR3 extends over 13 amino acids. With V trimmed by 6 bases and J by 10 bases, 11 bases remained unmatched. Germline V gene sequence: CDR1 WNHNN, CDR2 SYGVQD (reference sequence). CDR3 nucleotides: TGCGCCAGCAGCCTTGAACAGGGGAGGAGAGCTTTCTTT. This codes for CASSLEQGRRAFF.

This clone was detected only a few times. V usage is TRBV2 and J usage is TRBJ2-1, with D tentatively TRBD2 (6 bases). The ends were cut back, 7 bases at V and 5 bases at J, with 15 bases in the middle. Germline-derived CDR1 and CDR2 are SNHLY and FYNNEI. The CDR3 totals 14 residues. The CDR3 loop is CASMTGAMHNEQFF. The CDR3 DNA reads TGTGCCAGCATGACGGGAGCTATGCACAATGAGCAGTTCTTC.

V gene TRBV15 combines with J gene TRBJ2-5, with a tentative D call TRBD1 (7 bases). The J call may be in error: the DNA end matches TRBJ2-7 better. Germline values: CDR1 LNHNV, CDR2 YYDKDF (reference sequence). The CDR3 covers 16 residues. The CDR3 is CATSRGKQGRNYEQYF. In DNA, the CDR3 is TGTGCCACCAGCAGAGGAAAACAGGGGAGGAACTACGAGCAGTACTTC.

The gene calls are TRBV7-2 and TRBJ2-2, with D perhaps TRBD1 (5 bases). Germline CDR1 is SGHTA and CDR2 is FQGNSA. The CDR3 loop spans 15 amino acids. Trimming took off 3 bases at V and 1 base at J, with 9 bases between the two ends. The CDR3 DNA sequence: TGTGCCAGCAGCTTGGGGCACGGGAACACCGGGGAGCTGTTTTTT. As protein: CASSLGHGNTGELFF.

This chain uses TRBV27 with TRBJ2-1, with TRBD1 matching over 9 bases. J gave up 3 bases and V 7 bases, and 10 bases lay outside the gene matches. The CDR3 runs to 16 residues. The germline V gene encodes CDR1 MNHEY and CDR2 SMNVEV (reference sequence). CDR3 coding DNA: TGTGCCAGCAACAGAGGGGGGACAGGGCTCTACAATGAGCAGTTCTTC. As protein: CASNRGGTGLYNEQFF.

This clone was seen just once. CDR3 protein: CASSEFTGARFGGQETQYF. CDR3 in DNA: TGTGCCAGCAGTGAATTTACGGGGGCGCGCTTCGGAGGCCAAGAGACCCAGTACTTC. V and J are TRBV2 and TRBJ2-5; D may correspond to TRBD1 or TRBD2 (6 bases each). V lost 2 bases, J lost 1 base, and 23 bases lay in between. The CDR3 runs 19 residues. CDR1 and CDR2 from the germline V gene are SNHLY and FYNNEI.

This rearrangement joins TRBV6-5 to TRBJ2-7, with 9 bases matching TRBD1. The ends lost 2 bases at V and 5 bases at J; junction bases unmatched: 4. The CDR3 length is 14 residues. From germline, CDR1 is MNHEY and CDR2 SVGAGI. Written as DNA, the CDR3 is TGTGCCAGCAGTTACCCCAGGACAGGGGACGAGCAGTACTTC. Its protein product is CASSYPRTGDEQYF.

The chain carries TRBV7-8 and TRBJ2-7; TRBD2 aligns across 12 bases. Trimming cost V 4 bases and J 4 bases; bases outside gene matches: 20. The CDR3 is 20 residues long. Germline V lookup: CDR1 SGHVS, CDR2 FQNEAQ. DNA of the CDR3: TGTGCCAGCAGCTCGGCCTGGCTGGGACTAGCGGGTCCGAGAAATTACGAGCAGTACTTC. Translating gives CASSSAWLGLAGPRNYEQYF.

CDR3 residues: CASGALGETQYF. The CDR3 region has the DNA TGTGCCAGCGGGGCCCTGGGTGAAACCCAGTACTTC. This sequence joins TRBV11-2 and TRBJ2-5, with D perhaps matching TRBD1 (5 bases). V gave up 8 bases and J gave up 8 bases, with 15 bases separating them. CDR1 SGHAT and CDR2 FQNNGV come from the germline V gene. The CDR3 contains 12 residues.

The rearrangement links TRBV19 to TRBJ2-6; no definite D call. The CDR3 sequence is 13 residues long. Germline V CDR1 and CDR2: LNHDA, SQIVND (reference sequence). Deletions cut 8 bases from V and 0 bases from J, with 5 bases between. The CDR3 sequence is CASLFSGANVLTF. CDR3 coding DNA: TGTGCCAGTCTCTTCTCTGGGGCCAACGTCCTGACTTTC.

V and J are TRBV5-1 and TRBJ1-2; TRBD1 is a possible D gene (5 bases). The V end was cut by 7 bases, the J end by 8 bases, with 15 bases between. The CDR3 has 12 residues. The germline gives CDR1 SGHRS, CDR2 YFSETQ. CDR3 loop: CASRGGEKGYTF. The CDR3 DNA follows: TGCGCCAGCCGGGGCGGCGAGAAAGGCTACACCTTC.

This chain connects TRBV28 to TRBJ2-5; 13 bases agree with TRBD2. The CDR3 contains 15 residues. CDR1 MDHEN and CDR2 SYDVKM come from the germline V gene. V gave up 2 bases and J gave up 4 bases; unmatched junction bases: 1. The CDR3 DNA reads TGTGCCAGCAGTTTAGGGACTAGCGGGGCAGAGACCCAGTACTTC. Its protein is CASSLGTSGAETQYF. Full variable domain (outside the CDR3, taken from reference TRBV28 and TRBJ2-5): DVKVTQSSRYLVKRTGEKVFLECVQDMDHENMFWYRQDPGLGLRLIYFSYDVKMKEKGDIPEGYSVSREKKERFSLILESASTNQTSMYLCASSLGTSGAETQYFGPGTRLLVL.

The rearrangement joins TRBV7-3 to TRBJ1-1, with a weak D call TRBD1 (5 bases). Per the germline V gene, CDR1 is SGHTA and CDR2 is FQGTGA. V lost 4 bases and J 10 bases, leaving 16 bases between the germline ends. The CDR3 consists of 13 residues. The DNA for the CDR3 is TGTGCCAGCAGCTACGGGACCTCCGAGGTAGCTTTCTTT. Its protein is CASSYGTSEVAFF.